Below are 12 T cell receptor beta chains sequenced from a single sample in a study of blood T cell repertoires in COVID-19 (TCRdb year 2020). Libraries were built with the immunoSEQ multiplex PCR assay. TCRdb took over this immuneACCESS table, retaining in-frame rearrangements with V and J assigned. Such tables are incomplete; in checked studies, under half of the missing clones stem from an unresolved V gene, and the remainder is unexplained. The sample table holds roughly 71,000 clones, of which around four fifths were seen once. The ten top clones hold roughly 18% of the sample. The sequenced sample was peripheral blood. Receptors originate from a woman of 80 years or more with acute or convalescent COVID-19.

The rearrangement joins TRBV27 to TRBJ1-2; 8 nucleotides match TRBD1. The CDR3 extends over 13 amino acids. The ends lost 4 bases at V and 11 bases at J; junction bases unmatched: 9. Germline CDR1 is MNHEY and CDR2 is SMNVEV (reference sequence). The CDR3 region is CASSWDRMGGYTF. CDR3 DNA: TGTGCCAGCAGTTGGGACAGGATGGGTGGGTACACCTTC.

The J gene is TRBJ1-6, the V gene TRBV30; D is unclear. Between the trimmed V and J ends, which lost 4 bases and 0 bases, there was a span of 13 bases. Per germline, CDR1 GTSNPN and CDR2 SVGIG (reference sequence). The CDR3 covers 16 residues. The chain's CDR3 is CAWNSGLSSYNSPLHF. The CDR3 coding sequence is TGTGCCTGGAATTCTGGCCTCAGCTCCTATAATTCACCCCTCCACTTT.

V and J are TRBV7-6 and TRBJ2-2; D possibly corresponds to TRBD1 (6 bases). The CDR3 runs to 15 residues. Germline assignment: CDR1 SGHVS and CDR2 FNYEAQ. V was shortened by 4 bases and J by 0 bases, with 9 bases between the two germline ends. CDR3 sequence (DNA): TGTGCCAGCAGCTGGGACACTTCGAACACCGGGGAGCTGTTTTTT. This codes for CASSWDTSNTGELFF.

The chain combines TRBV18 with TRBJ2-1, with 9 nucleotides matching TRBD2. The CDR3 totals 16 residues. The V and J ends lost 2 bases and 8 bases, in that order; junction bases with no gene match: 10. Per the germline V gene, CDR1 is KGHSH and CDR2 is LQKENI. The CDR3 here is CASSPDVAGGLYEQFF. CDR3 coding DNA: TGTGCCAGCTCACCAGACGTTGCGGGGGGGCTCTATGAGCAGTTCTTC.

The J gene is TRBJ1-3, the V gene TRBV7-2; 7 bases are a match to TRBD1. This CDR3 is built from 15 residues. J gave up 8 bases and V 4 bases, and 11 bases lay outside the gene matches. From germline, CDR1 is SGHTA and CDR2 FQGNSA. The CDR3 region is CASSWGTAFGDTIYF. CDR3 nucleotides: TGTGCCAGCAGCTGGGGGACAGCCTTCGGGGACACCATATATTTT. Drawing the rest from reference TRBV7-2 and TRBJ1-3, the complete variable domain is GAGVSQSPSNKVTEKGKDVELRCDPISGHTALYWYRQSLGQGLEFLIYFQGNSAPDKSGLPSDRFSAERTGGSVSTLTIQRTQQEDSAVYLCASSWGTAFGDTIYFGEGSWLTVV.

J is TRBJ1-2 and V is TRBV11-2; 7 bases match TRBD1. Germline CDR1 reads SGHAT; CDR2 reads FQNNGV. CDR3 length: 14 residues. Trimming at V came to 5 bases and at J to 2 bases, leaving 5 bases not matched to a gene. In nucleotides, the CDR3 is TGTGCCAGCAGCCGACAGGGAAAAAACTATGGCTACACCTTC. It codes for CASSRQGKNYGYTF. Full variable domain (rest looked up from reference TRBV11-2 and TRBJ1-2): EAGVAQSPRYKIIEKRQSVAFWCNPISGHATLYWYQQILGQGPKLLIQFQNNGVVDDSQLPKDRFSAERLKGVDSTLKIQPAKLEDSAVYLCASSRQGKNYGYTFGSGTRLTVV.

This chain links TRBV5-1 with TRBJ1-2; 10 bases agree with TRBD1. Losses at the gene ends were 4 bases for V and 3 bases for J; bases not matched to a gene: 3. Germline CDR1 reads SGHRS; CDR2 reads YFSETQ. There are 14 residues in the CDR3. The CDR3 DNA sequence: TGCGCCAGCAGCCCCGGGACAGGGGACTATGGCTACACCTTC. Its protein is CASSPGTGDYGYTF.

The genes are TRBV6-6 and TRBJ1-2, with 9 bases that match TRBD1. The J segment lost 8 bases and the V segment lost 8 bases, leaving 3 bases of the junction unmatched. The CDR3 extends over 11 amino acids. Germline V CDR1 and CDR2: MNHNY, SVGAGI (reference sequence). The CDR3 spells CASGQGLGYTF. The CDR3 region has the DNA TGTGCCAGCGGACAGGGGTTAGGCTACACCTTC.

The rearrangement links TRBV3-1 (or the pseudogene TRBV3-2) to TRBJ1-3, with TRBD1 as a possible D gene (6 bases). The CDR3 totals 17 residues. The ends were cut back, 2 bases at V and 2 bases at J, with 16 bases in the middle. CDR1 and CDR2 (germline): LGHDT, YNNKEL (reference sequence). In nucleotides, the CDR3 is TGTGCCAGCAGCCAACAGGGACACTCAAGTACTGGAAACACCATATATTTT. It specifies CASSQQGHSSTGNTIYF.

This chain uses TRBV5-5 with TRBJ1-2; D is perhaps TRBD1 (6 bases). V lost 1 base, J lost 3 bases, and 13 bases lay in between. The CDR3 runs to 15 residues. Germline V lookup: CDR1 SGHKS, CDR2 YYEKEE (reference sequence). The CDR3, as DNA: TGTGCCAGCAGCTTGTCCGGGGGGCGCGACTATGGCTACACCTTC. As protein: CASSLSGGRDYGYTF.

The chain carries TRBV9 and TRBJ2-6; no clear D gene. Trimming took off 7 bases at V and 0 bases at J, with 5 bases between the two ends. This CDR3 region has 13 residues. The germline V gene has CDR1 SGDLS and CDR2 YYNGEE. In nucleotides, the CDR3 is TGTGCCAGCTCGGGCTCTGGGGCCAACGTCCTGACTTTC. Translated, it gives CASSGSGANVLTF.

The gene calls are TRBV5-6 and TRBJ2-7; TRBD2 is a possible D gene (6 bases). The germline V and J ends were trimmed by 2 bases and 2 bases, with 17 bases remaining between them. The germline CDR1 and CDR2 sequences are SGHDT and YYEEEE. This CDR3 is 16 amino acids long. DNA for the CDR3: TGTGCCAGCAGCTTTGAGGGACTGACGGTCGCCTACGAGCAGTACTTC. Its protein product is CASSFEGLTVAYEQYF. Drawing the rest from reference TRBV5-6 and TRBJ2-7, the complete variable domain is DAGVTQSPTHLIKTRGQQVTLRCSPKSGHDTVSWYQQALGQGPQFIFQYYEEEERQRGNFPDRFSGHQFPNYSSELNVNALLLGDSALYLCASSFEGLTVAYEQYFGPGTRLTVT.